This T cell receptor (beta chain) was obtained from a study of cytomegalovirus exposure and HLA in healthy donors. 60 Vbeta and 13 Jbeta primers were used in PCR. Clones were sequenced by immunoSEQ multiplex PCR, and TCRdb holds only the in-frame ones, with some missing. The sample contains about 150,000 clones, around 80% of which appear only once. The CDR3 is made up of 15 amino acids. Per the germline V gene, CDR1 is SGHVS and CDR2 is FNYEAQ. The germline V and J ends were trimmed by 5 bases and 4 bases, with 18 bases remaining between them. No CMV serostatus was recorded for this donor. The sequencing sample was made of PBMCs. The chain uses TRBV7-6 and TRBJ2-7; a weak D match, TRBD2 (5 bases). This TCR came from a man aged 25 to 45 in good health. CDR3 bases: TGTGCCAGCAGCGTAACGCAAGGGAGTTGGTACGAGCAGTACTTC. Translating gives CASSVTQGSWYEQYF.